Below are 19 T cell receptor beta chains sequenced from a single sample in a study of T cell responses to AZD1222 COVID-19 vaccine. Data came from immunoSEQ multiplex PCR; TCRdb stores just in-frame clones and leaves some out. The sample holds 90,000 to 150,000 clones, 80% to 90% seen once. Sequenced material: peripheral blood, taken on day 0 of AZD1222 vaccination. Receptors were obtained from an adult in good health.

The genes are TRBV7-2 and TRBJ1-1, with no clear D. CDR1 and CDR2 (germline): SGHTA, FQGNSA. V was cut by 1 base and J by 2 bases, with 5 bases left in between. CDR3 length equals 13 residues. The CDR3 sequence is CASSLGTNTEAFF. In nucleotides, the CDR3 is TGTGCCAGCAGCTTAGGCACAAACACTGAAGCTTTCTTT.

This chain uses TRBV29-1 with TRBJ2-2; the match to TRBD1 covers 7 bases. CDR1 is SQVTM and CDR2 is ANQGSEA in the germline V gene. V lost 4 bases to trimming and J lost 2 bases; unmatched junction nucleotides: 1. This CDR3 comprises 13 residues. The CDR3 is CSVGGGNTGELFF. Written as DNA, the CDR3 is TGCAGCGTTGGAGGGGGCAACACCGGGGAGCTGTTTTTT.

This chain links TRBV28 with TRBJ1-2; a weak D match, TRBD1 (5 bases). The V end lost 8 bases, the J end lost 5 bases, and 12 bases lay between the germline ends. Germline assignment: CDR1 MDHEN and CDR2 SYDVKM. The CDR3 length is 12 residues. For the CDR3, the DNA is TGTGCCAGCCAGACCGGGGCATATGGCTACACCTTC. Amino acids: CASQTGAYGYTF.

V usage is TRBV5-8 and J usage is TRBJ1-2; D remains unclear. Trimming left V 4 bases short and J 4 bases short, with 14 bases between. Per the germline V gene, CDR1 is SGHTS and CDR2 is YDEGEE. CDR3 length: 14 amino acids. CDR3 coding DNA: TGTGCCAGCAGCCCGCCTGGACGACTCTATGGCTACACCTTC. This gives the protein CASSPPGRLYGYTF.

The chain carries TRBV24-1 and TRBJ2-1; D gene unclear. From germline, CDR1 is KGHDR and CDR2 SFDVKD. Trimming shortened V by 8 bases and J by 0 bases, and 13 bases separated the two germline ends. The CDR3 contains 15 residues. CDR3: CATTGGFSSYNEQFF. The DNA of the CDR3 is TGTGCCACCACCGGTGGTTTTAGCTCCTACAATGAGCAGTTCTTC.

J is TRBJ2-5 and V is TRBV2, with 7 bases aligning to TRBD2. Trimming took 4 bases from V and 5 from J; bases not matched to a gene: 4. CDR1 and CDR2 (germline): SNHLY, FYNNEI. CDR3 length: 13 amino acids. Written as DNA, the CDR3 is TGTGCCAGCAGTGCGGGGGGATGGGAGACCCAGTACTTC. Its translation is CASSAGGWETQYF.

V is TRBV5-1 and J is TRBJ2-1, with 8 bases identical to TRBD2. With 5 bases clipped from V and 3 bases from J, the junction kept 7 bases outside the gene matches. The germline gives CDR1 SGHRS, CDR2 YFSETQ. The CDR3 is 15 residues long. CDR3 loop: CASSSAGGNYNEQFF. CDR3 nucleotides: TGCGCCAGCAGTTCCGCGGGGGGAAACTACAATGAGCAGTTCTTC. The whole variable domain, remainder taken from reference TRBV5-1 and TRBJ2-1, is KAGVTQTPRYLIKTRGQQVTLSCSPISGHRSVSWYQQTPGQGLQFLFEYFSETQRNKGNFPGRFSGRQFSNSRSEMNVSTLELGDSALYLCASSSAGGNYNEQFFGPGTRLTVL.

This chain uses TRBV4-1 with TRBJ2-6; D call uncertain. This CDR3 spans 16 amino acids. The germline CDR1 and CDR2 sequences are MGHRA and YSYEKL. Trimming stripped 3 bases from V and 3 bases from J, with 12 bases between. Here the CDR3 DNA reads TGCGCCAGCAGCCAGCTGTCGCGGAGTGGGGCCAACGTCCTGACTTTC. This translates into CASSQLSRSGANVLTF.

V gene TRBV10-3 combines with J gene TRBJ2-7; 7 bases line up with TRBD1. Germline V gene sequence: CDR1 ENHRY, CDR2 SYGVKD. V dropped 5 bases and J dropped 2; count of bases not matched to a gene: 12. The CDR3 covers 16 residues. The CDR3 protein is CAISRGIGQVAYEQYF. The CDR3 bases are TGTGCCATCAGTAGGGGGATAGGACAGGTGGCCTACGAGCAGTACTTC.

The chain joins TRBV3-1 (or the pseudogene TRBV3-2) to TRBJ1-5, with unresolved D. V was cut by 1 base and J by 6 bases, with 7 bases left in between. CDR1 is LGHDT and CDR2 is YNNKEL in the germline V gene (reference sequence). This CDR3 comprises 13 residues. The CDR3: CASSQGRVQPQHF. The CDR3 DNA sequence: TGTGCCAGCAGCCAAGGTCGGGTTCAGCCCCAGCATTTT.

The chain recombines TRBV11-1 with TRBJ2-5; weak D call: TRBD1 (6 bases). Germline V lookup: CDR1 SGHAT, CDR2 FQDESV (reference sequence). The germline V and J ends were trimmed by 8 bases and 5 bases, with 18 bases remaining between them. The CDR3 runs to 14 residues. CDR3: CASSRGTGWETQYF. DNA for the CDR3: TGTGCCAGCTCTCGGGGTACAGGGTGGGAGACCCAGTACTTC.

This clone was seen once. This chain links TRBV6-5 with TRBJ2-7, with 16 bases that match TRBD2. Germline lookup yields CDR1 MNHEY and CDR2 SVGAGI. The CDR3 loop spans 15 amino acids. V was clipped by 6 bases and J by 5 bases; unmatched bases: 4. The CDR3 spells CASRGLAGGPNEQYF. The CDR3 nucleotides are TGTGCCAGCAGGGGACTAGCGGGAGGGCCCAACGAGCAGTACTTC.

This clone has only one observation. The rearrangement joins TRBV18 to TRBJ2-2; D is possibly TRBD2 (6 bases). The CDR3 is 15 amino acids. Germline CDR1 is KGHSH and CDR2 is LQKENI. Trimming removed 3 bases from V and 0 bases from J, with 8 bases in between. CDR3 residues: CASSPGLSNTGELFF. The CDR3 region has the DNA TGTGCCAGCTCACCGGGACTCTCGAACACCGGGGAGCTGTTTTTT.

The rearrangement links TRBV30 to TRBJ2-3; TRBD2 might be the D (6 bases). The CDR3 is made up of 16 amino acids. Germline V gene sequence: CDR1 GTSNPN, CDR2 SVGIG (reference sequence). Trimming removed 0 bases from V and 0 bases from J, with 13 bases in between. CDR3 sequence reads: CAWSVQAGRSTDTQYF. The CDR3 DNA follows: TGTGCCTGGAGTGTACAGGCGGGGAGAAGCACAGATACGCAGTATTTT.

CDR3 DNA: TGTGCCTGGATCGGCAGCTACTCTGGAAACACCATATATTTT. This encodes CAWIGSYSGNTIYF. The chain joins TRBV30 to TRBJ1-3, with D unclear. The CDR3 length is 14 residues. Per germline, CDR1 GTSNPN and CDR2 SVGIG (reference sequence). Trimming cost V 4 bases and J 0 bases, with 10 bases left between them. The entire variable domain, with the rest obtained from reference TRBV30 and TRBJ1-3, is as follows: SQTIHQWPATLVQPVGSPLSLECTVEGTSNPNLYWYRQAAGRGLQLLFYSVGIGQISSEVPQNLSASRPQDRQFILSSKKLLLSDSGFYLCAWIGSYSGNTIYFGEGSWLTVV.

V gene TRBV3-1 (or the pseudogene TRBV3-2) combines with J gene TRBJ1-1, with D perhaps matching TRBD1 (6 bases). The V gene lost 2 bases and the J gene lost 5 bases, with 9 bases spanning the gap. Germline V gene data show CDR1 as LGHDT and CDR2 as YNNKEL (reference sequence). This CDR3 contains 13 residues. CDR3 DNA: TGTGCCAGCAGCCAACTCAGGGGAACTGAAGCTTTCTTT. Residues: CASSQLRGTEAFF.

In its sample, this clone was seen many times. V usage is TRBV5-1 and J usage is TRBJ2-7; 14 bases align to TRBD2. With V trimmed by 3 bases and J by 2 bases, 4 bases remained unmatched. The CDR3 extends over 16 amino acids. CDR1 SGHRS and CDR2 YFSETQ come from the germline V gene. In DNA, the CDR3 is TGCGCCAGCAGCTGGATGACTAGCGGGGGGGCCTACGAGCAGTACTTC. Its translation: CASSWMTSGGAYEQYF. The whole variable domain, filled in from reference TRBV5-1 and TRBJ2-7, reads KAGVTQTPRYLIKTRGQQVTLSCSPISGHRSVSWYQQTPGQGLQFLFEYFSETQRNKGNFPGRFSGRQFSNSRSEMNVSTLELGDSALYLCASSWMTSGGAYEQYFGPGTRLTVT.

The genes are TRBV4-1 and TRBJ1-1; a weak D match, TRBD1 (5 bases). This CDR3 has 16 residues. Germline V gives CDR1 MGHRA, CDR2 YSYEKL. V was cut by 1 base and J by 4 bases, with 16 bases left in between. The CDR3 nucleotides read TGCGCCAGCAGCCAAGGATTGGGACTTACCGGCACTGAAGCTTTCTTT. Protein: CASSQGLGLTGTEAFF.

The gene calls are TRBV6-5 and TRBJ1-2; D unclear. V lost 10 bases and J lost 6, with 12 bases in between. The CDR3 length is 11 residues. Germline values: CDR1 MNHEY, CDR2 SVGAGI. The CDR3 DNA sequence: TGTGCCACCGGAGGAGGGAATGGCTACACCTTC. It translates to CATGGGNGYTF.